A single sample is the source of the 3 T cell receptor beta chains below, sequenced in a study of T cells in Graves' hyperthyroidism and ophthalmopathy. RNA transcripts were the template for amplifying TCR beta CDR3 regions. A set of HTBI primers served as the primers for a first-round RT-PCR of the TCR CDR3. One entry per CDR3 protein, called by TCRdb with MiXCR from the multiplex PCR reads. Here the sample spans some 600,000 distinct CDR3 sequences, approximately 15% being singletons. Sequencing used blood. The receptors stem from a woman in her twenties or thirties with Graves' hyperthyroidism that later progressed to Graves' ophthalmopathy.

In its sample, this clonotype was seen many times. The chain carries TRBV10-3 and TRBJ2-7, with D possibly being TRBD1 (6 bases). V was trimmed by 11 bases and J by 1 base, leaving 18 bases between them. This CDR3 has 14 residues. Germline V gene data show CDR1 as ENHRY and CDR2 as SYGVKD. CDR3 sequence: CAVRQGGQSYEQYF. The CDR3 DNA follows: TGTGCCGTCCGCCAAGGGGGTCAGTCCTACGAGCAGTACTTC.

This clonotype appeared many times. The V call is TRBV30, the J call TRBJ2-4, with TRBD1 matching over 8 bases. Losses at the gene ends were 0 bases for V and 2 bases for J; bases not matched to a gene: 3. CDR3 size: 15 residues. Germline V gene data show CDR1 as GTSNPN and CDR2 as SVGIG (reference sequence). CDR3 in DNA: TGTGCCTGGAGTGTAACAGGGGGATCCAAAAACATTCAGTACTTC. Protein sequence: CAWSVTGGSKNIQYF. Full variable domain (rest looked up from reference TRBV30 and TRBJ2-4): SQTIHQWPATLVQPVGSPLSLECTVEGTSNPNLYWYRQAAGRGLQLLFYSVGIGQISSEVPQNLSASRPQDRQFILSSKKLLLSDSGFYLCAWSVTGGSKNIQYFGAGTRLSVL.

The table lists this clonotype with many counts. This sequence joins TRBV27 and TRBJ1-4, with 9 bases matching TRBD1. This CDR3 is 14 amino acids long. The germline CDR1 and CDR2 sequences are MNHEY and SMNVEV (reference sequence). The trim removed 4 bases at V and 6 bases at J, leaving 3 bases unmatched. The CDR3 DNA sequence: TGTGCCAGCAGTTGGGGACAGGGTGATGAAAAACTGTTTTTT. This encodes CASSWGQGDEKLFF.